Described below is a single T cell receptor beta chain sequence and its context. This sample was included in a study of CD8+ T cells in alopecia areata. Sequencing relied on a cDNA template that was reverse transcribed from extracted RNA. The method was immunoSEQ multiplex PCR; TCRdb's version includes in-frame clones alone and lacks a portion of them. The sample gives roughly 140,000 clones, less than 65% of which show up once; 19% is in the top ten. PBMC-derived CD4+ and CD8+ T cells were sorted. The V gene end was trimmed by 0 bases and the J gene end by 10 bases; junction bases not matched to a gene: 5. Germline V gene lookup returns CDR1 MNHEY and CDR2 SVGAGI. This CDR3 is 14 amino acids long.

Sample: CD8+ T cells sorted from blood, taken at week 0. V gene TRBV6-5 combines with J gene TRBJ2-1, with 8 bases identical to TRBD1. This clonotype originated in a human donor with alopecia areata. Here the CDR3 DNA reads TGTGCCAGCAGTTACTCGCAGGGGGCAAAAGAGCAGTTCTTC. This gives the protein CASSYSQGAKEQFF.